This T cell receptor beta chain was sequenced in a study of beta chain features in type 1 diabetes. General study results and limits: The study found moderately but significantly shorter TCRB CDR3s in all four CD4+ subsets of Type 1 diabetes patients.

The isolated RNA, all of it, was reverse transcribed, so expressed TCRB transcripts were what got sequenced. TCRdb's copy holds only in-frame clones and misses some; the assay was immunoSEQ multiplex PCR. The data show 500,000 to 850,000 clones, about 14% seen once. This clone has a handful of counts. Its antigen remains unidentified. This clonotype was obtained from a man aged 18 to 30 with type 1 diabetes. Sequencing used naive CD4+ T cells from blood.

The CDR3 protein is CASSSGLVTYEQYF. The CDR3 DNA reads as TGTGCCAGCAGCTCCGGACTAGTTACCTACGAGCAGTACTTC. V usage is TRBV7-2 and J usage is TRBJ2-7; 7 bases fit TRBD2. V shed 4 bases and J 2 bases; nucleotides not matched to a gene: 5. This CDR3 has 14 amino acids. CDR1 SGHTA and CDR2 FQGNSA come from the germline V gene.